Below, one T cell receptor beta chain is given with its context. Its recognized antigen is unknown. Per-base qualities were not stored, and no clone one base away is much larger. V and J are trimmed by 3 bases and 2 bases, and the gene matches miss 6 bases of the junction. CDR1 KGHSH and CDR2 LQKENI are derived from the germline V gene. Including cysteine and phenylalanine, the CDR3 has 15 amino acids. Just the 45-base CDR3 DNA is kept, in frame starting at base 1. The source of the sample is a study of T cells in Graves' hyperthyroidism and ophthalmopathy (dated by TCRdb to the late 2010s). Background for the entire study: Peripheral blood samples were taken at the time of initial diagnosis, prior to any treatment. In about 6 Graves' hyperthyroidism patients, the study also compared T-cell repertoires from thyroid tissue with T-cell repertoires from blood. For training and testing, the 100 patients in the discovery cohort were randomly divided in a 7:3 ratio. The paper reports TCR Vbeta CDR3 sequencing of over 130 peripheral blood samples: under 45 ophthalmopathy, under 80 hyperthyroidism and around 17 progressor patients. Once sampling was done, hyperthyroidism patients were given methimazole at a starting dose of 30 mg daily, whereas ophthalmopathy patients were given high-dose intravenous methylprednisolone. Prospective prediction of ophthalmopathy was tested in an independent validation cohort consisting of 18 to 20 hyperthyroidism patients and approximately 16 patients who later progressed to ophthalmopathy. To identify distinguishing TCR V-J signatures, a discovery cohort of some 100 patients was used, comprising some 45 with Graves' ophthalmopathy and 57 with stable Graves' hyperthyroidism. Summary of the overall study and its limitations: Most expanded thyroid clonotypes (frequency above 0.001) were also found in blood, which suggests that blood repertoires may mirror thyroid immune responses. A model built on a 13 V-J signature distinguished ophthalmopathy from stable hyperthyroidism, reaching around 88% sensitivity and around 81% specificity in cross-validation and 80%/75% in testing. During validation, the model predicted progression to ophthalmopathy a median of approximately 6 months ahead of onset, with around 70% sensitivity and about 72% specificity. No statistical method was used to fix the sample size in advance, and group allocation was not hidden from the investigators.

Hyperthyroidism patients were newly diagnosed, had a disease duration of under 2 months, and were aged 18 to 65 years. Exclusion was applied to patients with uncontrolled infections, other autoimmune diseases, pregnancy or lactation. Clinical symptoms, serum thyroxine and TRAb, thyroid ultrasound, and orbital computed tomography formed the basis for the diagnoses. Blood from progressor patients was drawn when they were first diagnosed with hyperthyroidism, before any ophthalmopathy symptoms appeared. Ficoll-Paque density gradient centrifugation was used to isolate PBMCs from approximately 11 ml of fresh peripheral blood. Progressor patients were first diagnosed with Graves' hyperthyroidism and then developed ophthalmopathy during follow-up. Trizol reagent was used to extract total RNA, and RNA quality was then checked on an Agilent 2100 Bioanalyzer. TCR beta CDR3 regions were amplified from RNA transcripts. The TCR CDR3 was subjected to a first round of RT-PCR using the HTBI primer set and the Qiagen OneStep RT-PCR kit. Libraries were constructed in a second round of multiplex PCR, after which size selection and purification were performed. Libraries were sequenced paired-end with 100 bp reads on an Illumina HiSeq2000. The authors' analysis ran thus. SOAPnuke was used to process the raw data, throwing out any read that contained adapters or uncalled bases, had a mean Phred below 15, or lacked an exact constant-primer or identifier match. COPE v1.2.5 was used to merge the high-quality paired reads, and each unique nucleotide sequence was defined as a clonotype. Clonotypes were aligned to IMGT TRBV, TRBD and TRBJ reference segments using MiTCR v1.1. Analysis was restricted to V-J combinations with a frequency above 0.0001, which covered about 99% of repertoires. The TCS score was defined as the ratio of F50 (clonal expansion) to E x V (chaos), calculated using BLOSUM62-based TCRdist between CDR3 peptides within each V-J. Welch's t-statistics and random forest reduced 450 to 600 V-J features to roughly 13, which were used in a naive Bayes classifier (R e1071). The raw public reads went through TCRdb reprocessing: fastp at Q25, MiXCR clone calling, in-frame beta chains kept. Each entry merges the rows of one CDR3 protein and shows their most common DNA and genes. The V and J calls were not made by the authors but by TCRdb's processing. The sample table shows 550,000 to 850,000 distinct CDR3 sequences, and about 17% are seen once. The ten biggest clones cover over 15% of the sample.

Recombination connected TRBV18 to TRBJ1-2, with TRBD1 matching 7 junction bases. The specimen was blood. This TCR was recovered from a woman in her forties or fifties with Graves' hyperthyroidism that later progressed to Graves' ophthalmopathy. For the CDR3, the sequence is CASSPLWTGNYGYTF. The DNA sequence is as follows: TGTGCCAGCTCACCGCTCTGGACAGGCAACTATGGCTACACCTTC.